The 29 T cell receptor beta chains in this list originate from one sample, sequenced in a study of Tregs in tolerant kidney transplant recipients. Clones were sequenced by immunoSEQ multiplex PCR, and TCRdb holds only the in-frame ones, with some missing. The sample has tens of thousands of clones; around 84% are singletons. What was sequenced was CD4+ T cells from blood. Source of these receptors: a human donor in good health.

The chain recombines TRBV19 with TRBJ1-1; D call uncertain. The CDR3 contains 14 residues. Germline CDR1 and CDR2: LNHDA and SQIVND (reference sequence). Trimming pared 3 bases from V and 8 bases from J, leaving 16 bases between. Here the CDR3 DNA reads TGTGCCAGTAGTATCTTGGGCAGACCCGCAGAAGCTTTCTTT. It codes for CASSILGRPAEAFF.

The chain combines TRBV29-1 with TRBJ2-1; D tentatively reads TRBD1 or TRBD2 (5 bases each). The CDR3 spans 12 residues. Germline lookup yields CDR1 SQVTM and CDR2 ANQGSEA. V lost 0 bases and J 6 bases, leaving 6 bases between the germline ends. The CDR3 here is CSVEEGPNEQFF. Written as DNA, the CDR3 is TGCAGCGTTGAAGAGGGACCCAATGAGCAGTTCTTC.

This chain uses TRBV6-6 with TRBJ2-7; TRBD1 matches 10 bases. Germline CDR1 reads MNHNY; CDR2 reads SVGAGI (reference sequence). V shed 6 bases, J shed 6 bases, and the junction held 8 bases outside the gene matches. There are 14 residues in the CDR3. The CDR3 DNA follows: TGTGCCAGCAGCAGAGACAGGGGGCCGGCCGAGCAGTACTTC. Its translation: CASSRDRGPAEQYF.

This chain joins TRBV15 and TRBJ1-2; 7 bases are shared with TRBD1. Looked up from germline, CDR1 is LNHNV and CDR2 is YYDKDF (reference sequence). After removal of 2 bases from V and 5 bases from J, the junction contained 11 bases not matched to a gene. The CDR3 loop spans 16 amino acids. The CDR3 protein is CATSRPTRDRPYGYTF. Written as DNA, the CDR3 is TGTGCCACCAGCAGACCGACCCGGGACAGACCTTATGGCTACACCTTC.

The chain combines TRBV5-4 with TRBJ2-4; 11 nucleotides align to TRBD2. The CDR3 runs to 19 residues. V shed 4 bases and J 0 bases; nucleotides not matched to a gene: 12. The V gene's germline CDR1 is SGHNT and CDR2 YYREEE (reference sequence). The chain's CDR3 is CASSPVGSGRGEAKNIQYF. The CDR3 DNA reads TGTGCCAGCAGCCCCGTGGGTAGCGGGAGGGGTGAAGCCAAAAACATTCAGTACTTC.

The V gene is TRBV4-2, the J gene TRBJ2-5; 15 nucleotides align to TRBD2. With 1 base clipped from V and 4 bases from J, the junction kept 10 bases outside the gene matches. This CDR3 is built from 19 residues. CDR1 and CDR2 (germline): LGHNA, YNFKEQ. The CDR3 nucleotides are TGTGCCAGCAGCCAAGCGGGGAGGACTAGCGGGAGGGCCTCAGAGACCCAGTACTTC. As protein: CASSQAGRTSGRASETQYF.

This clone was seen a single time. DNA for the CDR3: TGCGCCAGCAGCCCGCTCGGGGGGACGGTCCACGAGCAGTACTTC. Translating gives CASSPLGGTVHEQYF. J is TRBJ2-7 and V is TRBV5-1; the match to TRBD2 covers 7 bases. Germline-derived CDR1 and CDR2 are SGHRS and YFSETQ. CDR3 length equals 15 residues. The J segment lost 5 bases and the V segment lost 4 bases, leaving 12 bases of the junction unmatched.

This sequence joins TRBV18 and TRBJ2-3, with D possibly being TRBD2 (5 bases). The CDR3 sequence is 13 residues long. The germline V and J ends were trimmed by 8 bases and 0 bases, with 9 bases remaining between them. The germline V gene encodes CDR1 KGHSH and CDR2 LQKENI. The CDR3 region is CASGGSSTDTQYF. CDR3 in DNA: TGTGCCAGCGGAGGCTCTAGCACAGATACGCAGTATTTT.

The chain links TRBV5-4 to TRBJ1-6; a possible D gene is TRBD1 (6 bases). CDR1 is SGHNT, CDR2 YYREEE, per germline (reference sequence). The CDR3 spans 14 residues. V was cut by 5 bases and J by 4 bases, with 10 bases left in between. In nucleotides, the CDR3 is TGTGCCAGCAGATCGGACAGTTATAATTCACCCCTCCACTTT. Protein product: CASRSDSYNSPLHF.

The V and J genes are TRBV20-1 and TRBJ2-1; D remains ambiguous. Germline values: CDR1 DFQATT, CDR2 SNEGSKA (reference sequence). The CDR3 sequence is 11 residues long. V was trimmed by 6 bases and J by 6 bases, leaving 9 bases between them. This CDR3 is CSASRANEQFF. As DNA, the CDR3 is TGCAGTGCGTCAAGGGCCAATGAGCAGTTCTTC.

The J gene is TRBJ1-4, the V gene TRBV7-2; D not certain. Germline V CDR1 and CDR2: SGHTA, FQGNSA. Trimming shortened V by 2 bases and J by 8 bases, and 9 bases separated the two germline ends. CDR3 length equals 13 residues. The CDR3 reads CASSLNAREKLFF. For the CDR3, the DNA is TGTGCCAGCAGCTTAAATGCAAGGGAAAAACTGTTTTTT. Variable domain in full (rest from reference TRBV7-2 and TRBJ1-4): GAGVSQSPSNKVTEKGKDVELRCDPISGHTALYWYRQSLGQGLEFLIYFQGNSAPDKSGLPSDRFSAERTGGSVSTLTIQRTQQEDSAVYLCASSLNAREKLFFGSGTQLSVL.

The chain joins TRBV14 to TRBJ2-7, with D perhaps given as TRBD1 or TRBD2 (6 bases each). The ends were cut back, 2 bases at V and 6 bases at J, with 17 bases in the middle. This CDR3 has 15 amino acids. Germline values: CDR1 SGHDN, CDR2 FVKESK. The chain's CDR3 is CASSQLLGGMSEQYF. The DNA for the CDR3 is TGTGCCAGCAGCCAACTTCTAGGGGGGATGAGCGAGCAGTACTTC.

The chain recombines TRBV5-1 with TRBJ2-3, with 7 nucleotides matching TRBD1. The CDR3 loop spans 14 amino acids. Trimming took 4 bases from V and 5 from J; bases not matched to a gene: 7. From germline, CDR1 is SGHRS and CDR2 YFSETQ. Here the CDR3 DNA reads TGCGCCAGCAGCCTGGCGGACAGGCTAGATACGCAGTATTTT. It encodes CASSLADRLDTQYF.

This clone has more than one count but fewer than ten. This chain's CDR3 is CASSPPGQGRFNSPLHF. CDR3 bases: TGTGCCAGCTCCCCTCCGGGACAGGGGCGATTCAATTCACCCCTCCACTTT. V is TRBV5-6 and J is TRBJ1-6; TRBD1 agrees at 10 bases. The CDR3 contains 17 residues. Germline V gene data show CDR1 as SGHDT and CDR2 as YYEEEE. The V gene end was trimmed by 7 bases and the J gene end by 7 bases; junction bases not matched to a gene: 14. The full variable domain, rest sourced from reference TRBV5-6 and TRBJ1-6, is DAGVTQSPTHLIKTRGQQVTLRCSPKSGHDTVSWYQQALGQGPQFIFQYYEEEERQRGNFPDRFSGHQFPNYSSELNVNALLLGDSALYLCASSPPGQGRFNSPLHFGNGTRLTVT.

V is TRBV28 and J is TRBJ1-3; D gene ambiguous. Deletions cut 5 bases from V and 3 bases from J, with 8 bases between. The germline V gene has CDR1 MDHEN and CDR2 SYDVKM. The CDR3 consists of 13 residues. The CDR3 region has the DNA TGTGCCAGCAGTATCTTTCATGGAAACACCATATATTTT. It encodes CASSIFHGNTIYF.

The rearrangement links TRBV27 to TRBJ2-7; 7 bases fit TRBD1. This CDR3 has 12 residues. With 6 bases clipped from V and 7 bases from J, the junction kept 6 bases outside the gene matches. Germline V gene lookup returns CDR1 MNHEY and CDR2 SMNVEV (reference sequence). The CDR3 region is CASRTGTREQYF. The CDR3 DNA reads TGTGCCAGCAGGACAGGGACAAGGGAGCAGTACTTC.

This chain links TRBV5-1 with TRBJ1-2, with 9 bases lining up with TRBD1. This CDR3 is 17 amino acids long. Unmatched junction bases numbered 11, after V lost 0 bases and J lost 5 bases. Per the germline V gene, CDR1 is SGHRS and CDR2 is YFSETQ. The CDR3 loop is CASSLDGTGWVRYGYTF. The CDR3 DNA follows: TGCGCCAGCAGCTTGGACGGGACAGGGTGGGTTCGTTATGGCTACACCTTC.

In this sample, this clone turned up a few times. This chain links TRBV5-1 with TRBJ1-1; unclear D gene. V lost 4 bases and J lost 0, with 10 bases in between. The CDR3 is 14 amino acids. Germline CDR1 SGHRS, CDR2 YFSETQ. The CDR3 nucleotides read TGCGCCAGCAGCACCGACGGCCTGAACACTGAAGCTTTCTTT. Translation gives CASSTDGLNTEAFF.

The gene calls are TRBV9 and TRBJ1-3, with unresolved D. This CDR3 comprises 14 residues. Germline-derived CDR1 and CDR2 are SGDLS and YYNGEE. V was pared by 4 bases and J by 1 base, with 9 bases between. CDR3 amino acids: CASSRFRSGNTIYF. The CDR3 DNA sequence: TGTGCCAGCAGCCGTTTCAGGTCTGGAAACACCATATATTTT.

This clone has only one observation. The CDR3 reads CASSVGAREKLFF. The CDR3 DNA reads as TGTGCCAGCAGCGTAGGGGCGCGGGAAAAACTGTTTTTT. The V call is TRBV9, the J call TRBJ1-4; no clear D gene. Germline V gene sequence: CDR1 SGDLS, CDR2 YYNGEE. V was shortened by 0 bases and J by 8 bases, with 8 bases between the two germline ends. The CDR3 is 13 residues long.

The chain combines TRBV7-2 with TRBJ2-7, with D perhaps matching TRBD1 (5 bases). V lost 1 base and J 12 bases, leaving 16 bases between the germline ends. This CDR3 spans 13 amino acids. Germline-derived CDR1 and CDR2 are SGHTA and FQGNSA. This CDR3 is CASSLGDSLPRYF. CDR3 bases: TGTGCCAGCAGCTTAGGCGACAGTTTGCCCAGGTACTTC.

The V call is TRBV10-3, the J call TRBJ2-1; the D gene is possibly TRBD2 (6 bases). V shed 3 bases and J shed 3 bases, with 9 bases lying between them. This CDR3 is 14 amino acids long. Germline V gives CDR1 ENHRY, CDR2 SYGVKD. This CDR3 is CAISEAGDYNEQFF. In DNA form, the CDR3 reads TGTGCCATCAGTGAAGCGGGTGACTACAATGAGCAGTTCTTC.

V usage is TRBV11-2 and J usage is TRBJ2-7; D is unclear. Germline V gene sequence: CDR1 SGHAT, CDR2 FQNNGV. CDR3 length: 15 residues. Trimming took 1 base from V and 3 from J, leaving 13 bases between them. CDR3 in amino acids: CASSLGRPPYYEQYF. DNA for the CDR3: TGTGCCAGCAGCTTAGGGCGGCCCCCTTACTACGAGCAGTACTTC.

The chain joins TRBV19 to TRBJ1-1; D perhaps matches TRBD1 (5 bases). The germline CDR1 and CDR2 sequences are LNHDA and SQIVND (reference sequence). The CDR3 sequence is 17 residues long. Trimming cost V 3 bases and J 5 bases, with 22 bases left between them. CDR3 region: CASSMLGQGPMLTEAFF. DNA for the CDR3: TGTGCCAGTAGTATGCTAGGGCAGGGCCCGATGCTGACTGAAGCTTTCTTT.

The chain couples TRBV21-1 to TRBJ1-2; the table's D call TRBD1 went unverified against the DNA. TRBV21-1 is a pseudogene. The CDR3 is 10 amino acids. The CDR3 DNA reads as TGTGCCAGCAGCGGGCCCGGCTACACCTTC. It specifies CASSGPGYTF.

The rearrangement links TRBV29-1 to TRBJ2-2, with TRBD2 identical over 12 bases. Germline CDR1 reads SQVTM; CDR2 reads ANQGSEA. The CDR3 consists of 16 residues. Trimming took 1 base from V and 0 from J; bases not matched to a gene: 0. The CDR3 sequence is CSVEGTSGANTGELFF. CDR3 nucleotides: TGCAGCGTTGAAGGGACTAGCGGGGCGAACACCGGGGAGCTGTTTTTT.

This chain connects TRBV6-5 to TRBJ1-1; D might be TRBD1 (6 bases). The V end lost 5 bases, the J end lost 5 bases, and 9 bases lay between the germline ends. Germline loops: CDR1 MNHEY, CDR2 SVGAGI. This CDR3 is 12 amino acids long. The CDR3 DNA is TGTGCCAGCAGTACAGGGTTGACTGAAGCTTTCTTT. Residues: CASSTGLTEAFF.

The chain employs TRBV30 and TRBJ1-6; 7 bases agree with TRBD1. The germline V gene has CDR1 GTSNPN and CDR2 SVGIG (reference sequence). The V gene end was trimmed by 0 bases and the J gene end by 5 bases; junction bases not matched to a gene: 4. The length of the CDR3 is 15 residues. The CDR3 nucleotides read TGTGCCTGGAGTGTATACGGGACAGATAATTCACCCCTCCACTTT. Amino acid sequence: CAWSVYGTDNSPLHF.

This chain connects TRBV21-1 to TRBJ2-5; the D call in the table, TRBD1, was not verified against the DNA. TRBJ2-7 explains the end of the DNA better; the J call may be wrong. TRBV21-1 is a listed pseudogene. The CDR3 spans 16 residues. CDR3 residues: CASSARTGHSSPEQYF. In DNA form, the CDR3 reads TGTGCCAGCAGCGCCCGGACGGGACATTCCAGTCCCGAGCAGTACTTC.